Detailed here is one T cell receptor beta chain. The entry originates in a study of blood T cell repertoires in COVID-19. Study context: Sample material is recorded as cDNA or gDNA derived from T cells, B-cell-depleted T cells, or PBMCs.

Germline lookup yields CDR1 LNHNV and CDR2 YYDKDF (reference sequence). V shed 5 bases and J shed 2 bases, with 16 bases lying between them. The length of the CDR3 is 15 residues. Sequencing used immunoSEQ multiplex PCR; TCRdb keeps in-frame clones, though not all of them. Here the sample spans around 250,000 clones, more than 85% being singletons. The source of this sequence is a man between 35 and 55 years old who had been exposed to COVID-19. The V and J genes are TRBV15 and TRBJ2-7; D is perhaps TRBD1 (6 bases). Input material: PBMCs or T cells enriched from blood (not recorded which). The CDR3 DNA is TGTGCCACCAGCTTACAGGGATTTGCAACCTACGAGCAGTACTTC. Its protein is CATSLQGFATYEQYF.